A selection of T cell receptor beta chains follows, all from one sample in a study of T cell repertoires in cytomegalovirus infection. A single record per CDR3 protein comes from TCRdb applying MiXCR to the reads. This sample yields hundreds of thousands of distinct CDR3 sequences, of which around 30% are seen a single time; under 20% belongs to the top ten. Their antigen targets remain unknown. Material: cultured PBMCs, obtained from culture after CMV antigen stimulation. The receptors here all came from a human donor in good health (CMV status not recorded). Some clones in this sample may be carry-over from other donors' samples. The CDR3 runs from the conserved cysteine through the conserved F or W. D genes are given only for firm matches. Clone size is not always given. Where it is, it says once, few, many or a class for expanded clones.

clone size,D gene,J gene,V gene,CDR3 protein,CDR3 DNA
few,-,TRBJ2-7,TRBV12-3/TRBV12-4,CASSLRAPYEQYF,TGTGCCAGCAGTTTGCGAGCCCCCTACGAGCAGTACTTC
few,TRBD1,TRBJ1-1,TRBV11-3,CASSLAEPLDRAMNTEAFF,TGTGCCAGCAGCTTAGCCGAACCCCTGGACAGGGCCATGAACACTGAAGCTTTCTTT
few,TRBD2,TRBJ2-7,TRBV6-1,CASTLDAGGEQYF,TGTGCCAGCACCTTGGACGCGGGAGGCGAGCAGTACTTC
-,-,TRBJ2-1,TRBV20-1,CSARRGAGFYNEQFF,TGCAGTGCTAGAAGAGGAGCGGGCTTCTACAATGAGCAGTTCTTC
-,-,TRBJ2-1,TRBV6-6,CASSRGAGVHEQFF,TGTGCCAGCAGTCGGGGGGCGGGAGTGCATGAGCAGTTCTTC
many,-,TRBJ1-1,TRBV7-2,CASSLTYVGPLSFF,TGTGCCAGCAGCCTTACGTATGTGGGGCCGTTGTCTTTCTTT
-,TRBD1,TRBJ1-5,TRBV4-1,CASSQDPGAGGRQPQHF,TGCGCCAGCAGCCAAGATCCCGGGGCAGGGGGTCGTCAGCCCCAGCATTTT
-,TRBD1,TRBJ1-5,TRBV28,CASSSQGARQPQHF,TGTGCCAGCAGCTCACAGGGGGCGAGGCAGCCCCAGCATTTT
-,TRBD1,TRBJ1-2,TRBV6-2/TRBV6-3,CASSYTGTGTYGYTF,TGTGCCAGCAGTTACACCGGGACAGGGACCTATGGCTACACCTTC
-,TRBD2,TRBJ2-2,TRBV7-9,CASSLARSGRAGTGELFF,TGTGCCAGCAGCTTAGCGCGATCCGGGAGGGCCGGGACCGGGGAGCTGTTTTTT
-,-,TRBJ2-1,TRBV6-2/TRBV6-3,CASSPTRRGAGWQFF,TGTGCCAGCAGTCCCACCCGCCGGGGGGCTGGATGGCAGTTCTTC
-,-,TRBJ1-5,TRBV19,CASAAGPQPQHF,TGTGCCAGTGCTGCGGGCCCTCAGCCCCAGCATTTT
few,TRBD1,TRBJ1-2,TRBV12-3/TRBV12-4,CASSPLPGGDYGYTF,TGTGCCAGCAGCCCCCTCCCAGGGGGTGACTATGGCTACACCTTC
few,TRBD2,TRBJ2-5,TRBV7-2,CASSLGTSGKFRETQYF,TGTGCCAGCAGCTTGGGGACTAGCGGGAAATTCCGTGAGACCCAGTACTTC
-,-,TRBJ1-4,TRBV4-1,CASSQVWGGPNEKLFF,TGCGCCAGCAGCCAGGTCTGGGGGGGCCCTAATGAAAAACTGTTTTTT